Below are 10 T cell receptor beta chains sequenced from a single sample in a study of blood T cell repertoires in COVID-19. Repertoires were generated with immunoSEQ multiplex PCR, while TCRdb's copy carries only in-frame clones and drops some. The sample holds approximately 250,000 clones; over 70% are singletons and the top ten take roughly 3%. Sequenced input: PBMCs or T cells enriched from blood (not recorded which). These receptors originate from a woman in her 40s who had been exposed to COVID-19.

Here the CDR3 DNA reads TGTGCCAGCTCACCGGGCAGGGGCACTGAAGCTTTCTTT. Its protein is CASSPGRGTEAFF. The rearrangement uses TRBV18 and TRBJ1-1, with a weak D call TRBD1 (6 bases). The CDR3 totals 13 residues. The V and J ends lost 3 bases and 4 bases respectively, with 9 bases between them. Germline V gene sequence: CDR1 KGHSH, CDR2 LQKENI. The whole variable domain, filled in from reference TRBV18 and TRBJ1-1, reads NAGVMQNPRHLVRRRGQEARLRCSPMKGHSHVYWYRQLPEEGLKFMVYLQKENIIDESGMPKERFSAEFPKEGPSILRIQQVVRGDSAAYFCASSPGRGTEAFFGQGTRLTVV.

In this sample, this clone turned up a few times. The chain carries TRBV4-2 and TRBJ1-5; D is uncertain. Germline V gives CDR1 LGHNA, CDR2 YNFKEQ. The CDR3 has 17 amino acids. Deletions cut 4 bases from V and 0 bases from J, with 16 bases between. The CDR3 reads CASSPAPGGDSNQPQHF. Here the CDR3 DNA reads TGTGCCAGCAGCCCTGCCCCGGGCGGGGATAGCAATCAGCCCCAGCATTTT.

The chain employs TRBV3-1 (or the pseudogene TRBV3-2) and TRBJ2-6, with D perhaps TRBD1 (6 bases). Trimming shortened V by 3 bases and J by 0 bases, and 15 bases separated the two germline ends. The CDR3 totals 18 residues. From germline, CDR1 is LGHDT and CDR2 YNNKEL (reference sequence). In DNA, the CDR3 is TGTGCCAGCAGCCAGGGACATTATCCTAGCTCTGGGGCCAACGTCCTGACTTTC. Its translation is CASSQGHYPSSGANVLTF.

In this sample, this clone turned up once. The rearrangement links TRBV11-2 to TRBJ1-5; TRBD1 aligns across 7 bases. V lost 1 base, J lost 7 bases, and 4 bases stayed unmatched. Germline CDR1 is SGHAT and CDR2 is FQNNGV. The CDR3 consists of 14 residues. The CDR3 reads CASSLVQGRQPQHF. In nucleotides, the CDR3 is TGTGCCAGCAGCTTAGTACAGGGGAGGCAGCCCCAGCATTTT.

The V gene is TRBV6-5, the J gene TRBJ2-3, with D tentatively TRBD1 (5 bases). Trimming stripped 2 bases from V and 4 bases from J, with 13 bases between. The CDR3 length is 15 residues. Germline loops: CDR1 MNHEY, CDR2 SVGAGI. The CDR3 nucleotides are TGTGCCAGCAGTTACACCACAGGAATGCCAGATACGCAGTATTTT. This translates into CASSYTTGMPDTQYF.

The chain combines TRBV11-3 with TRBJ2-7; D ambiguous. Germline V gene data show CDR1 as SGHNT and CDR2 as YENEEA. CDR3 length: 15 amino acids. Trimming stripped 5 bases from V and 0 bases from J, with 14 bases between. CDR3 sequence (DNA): TGTGCCAGCAGCCTTGCCGGCGGAAGCTCCTACGAGCAGTACTTC. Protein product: CASSLAGGSSYEQYF.

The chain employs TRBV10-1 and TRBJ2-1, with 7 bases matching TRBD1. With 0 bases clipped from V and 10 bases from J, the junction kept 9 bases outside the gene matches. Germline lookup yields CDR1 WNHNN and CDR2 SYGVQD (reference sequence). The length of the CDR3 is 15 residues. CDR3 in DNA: TGCGCCAGCAGTGAGTCTGACAGGGATGGGGAAGAGCAGTTCTTC. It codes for CASSESDRDGEEQFF.

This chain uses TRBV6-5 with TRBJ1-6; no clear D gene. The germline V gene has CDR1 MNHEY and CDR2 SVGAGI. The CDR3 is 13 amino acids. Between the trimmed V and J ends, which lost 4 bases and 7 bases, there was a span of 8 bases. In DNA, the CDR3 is TGTGCCAGCAGTTCAGGTCCAAATTCACCCCTCCACTTT. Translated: CASSSGPNSPLHF.

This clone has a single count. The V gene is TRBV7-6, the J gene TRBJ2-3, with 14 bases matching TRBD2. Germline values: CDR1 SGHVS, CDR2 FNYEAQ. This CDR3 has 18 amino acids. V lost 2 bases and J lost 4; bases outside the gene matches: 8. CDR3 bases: TGTGCCAGCAGCTTAAGGGGGACTAGCGGGAGTAGGGCAGATACGCAGTATTTT. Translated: CASSLRGTSGSRADTQYF.

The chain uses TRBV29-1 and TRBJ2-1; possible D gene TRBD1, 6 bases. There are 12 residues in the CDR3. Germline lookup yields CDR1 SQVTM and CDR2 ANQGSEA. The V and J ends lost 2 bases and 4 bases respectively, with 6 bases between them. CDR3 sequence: CSVERGYNEQFF. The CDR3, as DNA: TGCAGCGTTGAAAGGGGGTACAATGAGCAGTTCTTC.